This T cell receptor (beta chain) appears in the sequencing data of a study of response to subunit inactivated influenza vaccine. Notes on the study in general: With each seasonal influenza vaccination, the authors suggested, few new T cells are recruited.

The CDR3 is 14 residues long. The V gene lost 1 base and the J gene lost 4 bases, with 7 bases spanning the gap. TCRdb called the RT-PCR reads again in MiXCR, with one record for every CDR3 protein. The sample lists approximately 480,000 distinct CDR3 sequences, over 9.5% occurring once. This clonotype was seen repeatedly, ten times or more. Antigen specificity is unknown. This TCR was recovered from a man in his fifties who received an inactivated influenza vaccine. This material consisted of PBMCs from blood, taken roughly 6 weeks after vaccination. The J gene is TRBJ2-2, the V gene TRBV12-3 or TRBV12-4; unclear D gene. The chain's CDR3 is CASSLGQTTGELFF. Here the CDR3 DNA reads TGTGCCAGCAGTTTAGGGCAGACCACCGGGGAGCTGTTTTTT.